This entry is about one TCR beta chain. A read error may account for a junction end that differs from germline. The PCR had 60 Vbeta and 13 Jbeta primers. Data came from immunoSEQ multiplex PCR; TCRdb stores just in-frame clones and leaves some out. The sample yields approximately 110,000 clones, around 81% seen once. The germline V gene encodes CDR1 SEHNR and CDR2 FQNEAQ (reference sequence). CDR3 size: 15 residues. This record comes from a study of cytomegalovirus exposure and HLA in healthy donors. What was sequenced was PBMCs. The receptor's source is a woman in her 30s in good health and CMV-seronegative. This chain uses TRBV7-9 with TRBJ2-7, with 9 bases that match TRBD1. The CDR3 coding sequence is TGTTCCAGCAGCTTCCAACAGGGGGCGCCTTACGAGCAGTACTTC. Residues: CSSSFQQGAPYEQYF.